This T cell receptor beta chain was found in a study of shared clonotypes between healthy human individuals. Overall study results and limits: Larger estimated richness was generally seen in naive subsets than in memory subsets. Generation probabilities were higher for clonotypes shared across all four sorted-subset donors than for unshared ones. In the sorted subsets, rarefaction showed sequencing was incomplete despite large depth. Few donors limited the genetic and exposure-history diversity represented.

This CDR3 is built from 15 residues. CDR1 is MDHEN, CDR2 SYDVKM, per germline. V was pared by 6 bases and J by 1 base, with 16 bases between. Assay: immunoSEQ multiplex PCR; the TCRdb copy retains only in-frame clones and omits some. In the table there are hundreds of thousands of clones, about 70% of which are singletons. Note on this clone: Its antigen remains unknown.

The sequence derives from a man younger than 40 in good health. J is TRBJ2-7 and V is TRBV28, with D unresolved. The sequencing input was memory CD4+ T cells sorted from blood. The subset was: CD45RA-negative fraction. The CDR3 coding sequence is TGTGCCAGCAGACAAAGAAGATCAGAGTCCTACGAGCAGTACTTC. Residues: CASRQRRSESYEQYF.